This TCR beta chain was identified in a study of control samples from healthy donors and cancer patients. Profiled with immunoSEQ multiplex PCR; TCRdb holds only in-frame clones, not every one. Here the sample spans 91,000 or so clones, approximately 90% being singletons. The V and J ends lost 3 bases and 0 bases, in that order; junction bases with no gene match: 12. CDR3 length equals 20 residues. The chain joins TRBV23-1 to TRBJ2-1, with TRBD2 identical over 12 bases. TRBV23-1 is placed among ORFs of uncertain function. Sequencing was carried out using blood. The receptor's source is a woman between 25 and 40 years old in good health. Here the CDR3 reads CASSHLAGTSGPRSYNEQFF. CDR3 nucleotides: TGCGCCAGCAGTCACCTAGCCGGGACTAGCGGGCCCCGCTCCTACAATGAGCAGTTCTTC.